This T cell receptor (beta chain) is from a study of technical replicates of blood from a handful of donors. Libraries were prepared by immunoSEQ multiplex PCR; TCRdb keeps only in-frame clonotypes and omits some of them. The repertoire holds around 76,000 clones, with over 75% as singletons. This CDR3 is 14 amino acids long. V lost 4 bases and J lost 6; bases outside the gene matches: 8. In germline, CDR1 is KGHSY, CDR2 FQNENV. The material sequenced was T cells isolated from PBMCs. The chain couples TRBV16 to TRBJ2-7; 8 positions match TRBD1. The clonotype was recovered from a human donor in good health. The CDR3 is CASSPRTGTLEQYF. The DNA of the CDR3 is TGTGCCAGCAGCCCCCGGACAGGGACCCTCGAGCAGTACTTC. The whole variable domain, filled in from reference TRBV16 and TRBJ2-7, reads GEEVAQTPKHLVRGEGQKAKLYCAPIKGHSYVFWYQQVLKNEFKFLISFQNENVFDETGMPKERFSAKCLPNSPCSLEIQATKLEDSAVYFCASSPRTGTLEQYFGPGTRLTVT.